This T cell receptor beta chain was recorded in a study of glioma-infiltrating T cells (dated by TCRdb to about 2016). About the investigation overall: Low-grade gliomas were WHO grade II oligodendrogliomas or astrocytomas, and glioblastomas were WHO grade IV tumors sampled at initial rather than recurrent diagnosis. Glioma patients received dexamethasone for six or fewer days before surgery. To measure divergence between tissue and blood T-cell populations, each tissue-infiltrating repertoire was compared with the peripheral blood repertoire of the same patient. Three low-grade glioma patients, several primary glioblastoma patients and three non-glioma patients contributing non-neoplastic brain tissue were included in the paired cohort. TCR alpha- and beta-chain repertoires were sequenced from glioma tissue, non-neoplastic brain tissue and matched peripheral blood mononuclear cells. Sequencing coverage of about 4- to 11-fold of roughly one million peripheral T cells was targeted for blood libraries. Study-level results and caveats: Patients with low tissue-blood divergence were marked by a signature set of shared blood CDR3 motifs, and this signature set was depleted in highly divergent patients. Very few CDR3 sequences were found to be shared between tissue and blood, and this scarcity was attributed to high CDR3 diversity and limited sampling. VJ-independent divergence between tissue and blood was lower than expected in non-neoplastic patients but higher than expected in all gliomas, particularly low-grade gliomas. The group comparisons were based on small numbers of patients: three non-neoplastic, three low-grade glioma and several glioblastoma patients.

Immediately after resection, surgical brain or tumor specimens were cryofrozen in liquid nitrogen, with peripheral blood cells collected concurrently. TCR alpha and beta CDR3 regions were amplified with the iRepertoire nested amplicon-rescue multiplex PCR (arm-PCR) platform from RNA. One-step reverse transcription and amplification used roughly 90-400 ng of tissue mRNA or PBMC total RNA as input. Following bead purification, Illumina adapters were added by a secondary multiplex PCR, and libraries between 200 and 400 bp were gel-purified. Demultiplexing relied on internal 6-nucleotide barcodes carried by the libraries. Libraries were sequenced on an Illumina MiSeq with 2x220 or 2x250 nucleotide paired-end reads. In the paper's pipeline: Paired reads were merged using FLASH 1.2.11 and aligned with BWA-MEM to the GRCh37 human genome, and TRA and TRB reads were then extracted. An IMGT-derived reference of cassette sequences and CDR3 motifs, with pseudogenes included, was used for V and J assignment. Reads were translated in three frames, and productive CDR3s were defined as those with a C...FGXG motif and no stop codons. Clonotypes were defined as unique combinations of V-J cassette pair and CDR3 amino acid sequence. Reads were filtered by Hamming distance, thresholded by each sample's sequence error rate in mapped regions. The raw public data were reprocessed by TCRdb itself: fastp quality trimming at Q25, MiXCR clonotype calling, in-frame beta chains only. Merged by CDR3 protein, the rows form single entries marked with the most common genes and DNA. What appears here as the V and J calls and clone size reflects TCRdb's work, not the paper's. This sample holds around 350,000 distinct CDR3 sequences; 35% to 45% were observed only once. The top ten clones comprise 12% of the sample.

V is cut back by 0 bases and J by 8 bases, with 13 bases in the junction unmatched. Inclusive of the bounding cysteine and phenylalanine, the CDR3 is 18 residues long. The sequence is cut down to CDR3 DNA, 54 bases in frame from base 1. From a lookup of the germline V gene, CDR1 and CDR2 are LGHNA and YSLEER. About this clonotype: Its antigen specificity is not known. The sample holds no much larger clone one base away, and base qualities are not on file.

Sequencing input: glioma tissue, nonneoplastic brain tissue, or PBMCs (not recorded which). The chain is encoded by TRBV4-3 joined to TRBJ2-1, and 10 bases in between align with TRBD2. This receptor was identified in a human donor with low-grade glioma or glioblastoma, undergoing nonglioma brain surgery, or in good health (not recorded which). The base sequence is TGCGCCAGCAGCCAAGAAGGGGGGGGCAGCGGGAGGGATGATGAGCAGTTCTTC. This gives the protein CASSQEGGGSGRDDEQFF.